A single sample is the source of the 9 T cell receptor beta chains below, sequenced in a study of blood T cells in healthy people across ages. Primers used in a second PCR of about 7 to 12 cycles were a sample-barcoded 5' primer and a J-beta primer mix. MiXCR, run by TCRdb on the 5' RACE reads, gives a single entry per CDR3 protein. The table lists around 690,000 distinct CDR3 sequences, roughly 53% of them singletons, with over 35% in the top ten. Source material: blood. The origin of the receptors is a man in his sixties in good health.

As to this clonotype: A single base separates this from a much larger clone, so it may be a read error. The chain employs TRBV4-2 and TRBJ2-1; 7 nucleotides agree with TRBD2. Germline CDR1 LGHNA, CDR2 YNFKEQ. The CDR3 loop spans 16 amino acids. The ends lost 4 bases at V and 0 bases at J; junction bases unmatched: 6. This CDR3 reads CASSRDGGSSYNEQFF. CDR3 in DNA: TGTGCCAGCAGCCGAGATGGCGGGAGCTCCTACAATGAGCAGTTCTTC.

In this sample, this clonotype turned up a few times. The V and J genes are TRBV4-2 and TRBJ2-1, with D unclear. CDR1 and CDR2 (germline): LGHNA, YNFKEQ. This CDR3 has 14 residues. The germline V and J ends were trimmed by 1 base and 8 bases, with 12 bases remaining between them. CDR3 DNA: TGTGCCAGCAGCCAAGCCAGACGTAGGGATGAGCAGTTCTTC. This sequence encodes CASSQARRRDEQFF.

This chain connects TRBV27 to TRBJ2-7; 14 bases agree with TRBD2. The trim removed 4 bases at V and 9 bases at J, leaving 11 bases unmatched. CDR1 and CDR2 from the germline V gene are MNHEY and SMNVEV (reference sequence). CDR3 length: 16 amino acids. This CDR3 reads CASSSRTSGGPRGQYF. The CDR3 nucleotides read TGTGCCAGCAGTTCCCGGACTAGCGGGGGGCCAAGGGGGCAGTACTTC.

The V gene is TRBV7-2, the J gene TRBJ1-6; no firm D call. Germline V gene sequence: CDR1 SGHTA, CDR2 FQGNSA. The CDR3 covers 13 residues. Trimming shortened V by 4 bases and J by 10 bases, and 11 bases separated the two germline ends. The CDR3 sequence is CASSWNVGSPLHF. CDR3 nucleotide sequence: TGTGCCAGCAGCTGGAACGTAGGCTCACCCCTCCACTTT. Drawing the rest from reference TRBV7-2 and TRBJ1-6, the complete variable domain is GAGVSQSPSNKVTEKGKDVELRCDPISGHTALYWYRQSLGQGLEFLIYFQGNSAPDKSGLPSDRFSAERTGGSVSTLTIQRTQQEDSAVYLCASSWNVGSPLHFGNGTRLTVT.

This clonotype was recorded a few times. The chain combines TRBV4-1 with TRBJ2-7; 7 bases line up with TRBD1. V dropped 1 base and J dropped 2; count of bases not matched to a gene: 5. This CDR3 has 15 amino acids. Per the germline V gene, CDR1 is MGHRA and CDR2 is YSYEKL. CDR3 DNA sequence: TGCGCCAGCAGCCAAGTTCTGGGACAGCCCTACGAGCAGTACTTC. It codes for CASSQVLGQPYEQYF.

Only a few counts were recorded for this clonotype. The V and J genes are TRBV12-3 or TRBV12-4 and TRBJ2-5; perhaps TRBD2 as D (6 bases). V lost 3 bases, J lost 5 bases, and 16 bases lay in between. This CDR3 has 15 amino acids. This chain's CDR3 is CASSFWNGGRETQYF. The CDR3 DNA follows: TGTGCCAGCAGTTTTTGGAACGGGGGAAGGGAGACCCAGTACTTC.

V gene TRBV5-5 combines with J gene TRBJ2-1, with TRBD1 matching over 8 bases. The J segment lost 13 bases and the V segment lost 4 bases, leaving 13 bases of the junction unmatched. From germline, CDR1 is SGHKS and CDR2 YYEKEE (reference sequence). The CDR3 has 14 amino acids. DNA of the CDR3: TGTGCCAGCAGCCCCCCCGGACAGGGAGAGACCCAGTTCTTC. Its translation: CASSPPGQGETQFF.

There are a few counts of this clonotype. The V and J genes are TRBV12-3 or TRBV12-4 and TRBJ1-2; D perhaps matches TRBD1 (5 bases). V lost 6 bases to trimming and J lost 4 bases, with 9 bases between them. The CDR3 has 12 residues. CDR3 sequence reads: CASSIGGYGYTF. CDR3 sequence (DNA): TGTGCCAGCAGCATCGGGGGCTATGGCTACACCTTC.

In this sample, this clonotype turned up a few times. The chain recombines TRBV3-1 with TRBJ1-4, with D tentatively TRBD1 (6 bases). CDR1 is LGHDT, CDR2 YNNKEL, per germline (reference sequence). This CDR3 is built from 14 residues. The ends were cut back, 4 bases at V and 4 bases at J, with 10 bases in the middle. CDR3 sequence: CASSPGGGNEKLFF. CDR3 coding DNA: TGTGCCAGCAGCCCGGGAGGGGGTAATGAAAAACTGTTTTTT.